A selection of T cell receptor beta chains follows, all from one sample in a study of T-cell memory formation after mild COVID-19. MiXCR, run by TCRdb on the 5' RACE reads, gives a single entry per CDR3 protein. The sample includes about 310,000 distinct CDR3 sequences, around 15% of them seen just once. Sequencing input: PBMCs or a T cell subset sorted from them (not recorded which). Receptors originate from a man between 18 and 29 years old who had mild COVID-19 (a few samples of this study predate the infection). Cell type and time point are not known. The CDR3 runs from the conserved cysteine through the conserved F or W. D genes are given only for firm matches. Size is stated for part of the rows, as once, few or many counts, or as a class when the clone is expanded.

>few|TRBJ2-2|TRBV7-2|TRBD2
CASSLERVAGSELFF
TGTGCCAGCAGCTTAGAACGAGTAGCGGGGTCGGAGCTGTTTTTT
>few|TRBJ2-5|TRBV10-2|.
CASSEGTYSTISTQYF
TGCGCCAGCAGTGAGGGGACGTACTCGACAATTTCGACCCAGTACTTC
>.|TRBJ2-3|TRBV29-1|.
CSLMGDTQYF
TGCAGCCTGATGGGCGATACGCAGTATTTT
>.|TRBJ2-7|TRBV4-2|.
CASSQDRRGQYF
TGTGCCAGCAGCCAAGATCGGAGGGGGCAGTACTTC
>.|TRBJ2-3|TRBV4-3|.
CASSQHPGDTQYF
TGCGCCAGCAGCCAGCACCCAGGGGATACGCAGTATTTT
>few|TRBJ2-5|TRBV19|TRBD1
CASSIGLPGQGPGQETQYF
TGTGCCAGTAGTATAGGTCTCCCGGGACAGGGTCCGGGACAAGAGACCCAGTACTTC
>few|TRBJ1-2|TRBV6-5|.
CASSYVGLIYGYTF
TGTGCCAGCAGTTACGTAGGGTTGATCTATGGCTACACCTTC
>many|TRBJ1-1|TRBV12-3/TRBV12-4|.
CASSLEMNTEAFF
TGTGCCAGCAGTTTGGAGATGAACACTGAAGCTTTCTTT
>many|TRBJ1-1|TRBV5-1|.
CASSSRPNTEAFF
TGCGCCAGCAGCTCCCGCCCCAACACTGAAGCTTTCTTT
>.|TRBJ1-5|TRBV28|.
CASSLVGSPQPQHF
TGTGCCAGCAGCTTGGTTGGGTCACCTCAGCCCCAGCATTTT
>.|TRBJ1-1|TRBV4-1|.
CASSQVAWGNTEAFF
TGCGCCAGCAGCCAAGTCGCGTGGGGGAACACTGAAGCTTTCTTT
>.|TRBJ2-5|TRBV5-8|.
CASSSSTDRLETQYF
TGTGCCAGCAGCTCCTCTACTGACAGGTTAGAGACCCAGTACTTC
>.|TRBJ2-3|TRBV11-1|.
CASSFPGTRDPDTQYF
TGTGCCAGCAGTTTTCCCGGGACACGGGACCCGGATACGCAGTATTTT
>.|TRBJ2-3|TRBV5-1|TRBD2
CASSLAVAGGITDTQYF
TGCGCCAGCAGCTTGGCGGTAGCGGGGGGGATCACAGATACGCAGTATTTT
>few|TRBJ1-2|TRBV10-3|.
CAIWGLNGYTF
TGTGCCATCTGGGGCCTCAATGGCTACACCTTC
>few|TRBJ2-5|TRBV6-5|.
CASSYSTGEDQETQYF
TGTGCCAGCAGTTACTCGACCGGGGAGGACCAAGAGACCCAGTACTTC
>many|TRBJ2-3|TRBV12-3/TRBV12-4|.
CASSLALDGVTDTQYF
TGTGCCAGCAGTTTAGCGCTGGATGGGGTAACAGATACGCAGTATTTT
>.|TRBJ2-3|TRBV5-1|.
CASSSPGVDTQYF
TGCGCCAGCAGCTCCCCAGGGGTAGATACGCAGTATTTT
>.|TRBJ2-1|TRBV7-2|.
CASSLTDYNEQFF
TGTGCCAGCAGCCTGACAGACTACAATGAGCAGTTCTTC
>.|TRBJ1-1|TRBV7-9|TRBD1
CASSLPGGEGSTEAFF
TGTGCCAGCAGCTTGCCAGGGGGGGAAGGCAGCACTGAAGCTTTCTTT
>few|TRBJ2-1|TRBV20-1|.
CSAGGARDNEQFF
TGCAGTGCAGGGGGGGCGCGGGACAATGAGCAGTTCTTC
>.|TRBJ1-3|TRBV7-2|.
CASSLVAESGNTIYF
TGTGCCAGCAGCTTAGTAGCGGAGTCTGGAAACACCATATATTTT
>.|TRBJ1-2|TRBV20-1|.
CSARRGIGYTF
TGCAGTGCTAGACGAGGGATAGGCTACACCTTC
>.|TRBJ1-1|TRBV11-2|.
CASSQTVDTEAFF
TGTGCCAGCAGCCAGACAGTAGACACTGAAGCTTTCTTT
>.|TRBJ1-5|TRBV20-1|.
CSASWGPGDQPQHF
TGCAGTGCTAGCTGGGGGCCGGGGGATCAGCCCCAGCATTTT
>.|TRBJ2-2|TRBV25-1|.
CASSELSPGAGELFF
TGTGCCAGCAGTGAATTGAGTCCAGGGGCCGGGGAGCTGTTTTTT
>.|TRBJ1-1|TRBV20-1|.
CSAGQRGDTEAFF
TGCAGTGCTGGACAGCGGGGGGACACTGAAGCTTTCTTT
>few|TRBJ2-3|TRBV28|TRBD2
CASSWGLAGGPTDTQYF
TGTGCCAGCAGTTGGGGACTAGCGGGGGGGCCCACAGATACGCAGTATTTT
>.|TRBJ1-1|TRBV6-5|.
CASSYMGFTEAFF
TGTGCCAGCAGTTACATGGGTTTCACTGAAGCTTTCTTT
>.|TRBJ2-7|TRBV20-1|.
CSARGTAYEQYF
TGCAGTGCTAGGGGCACCGCCTACGAGCAGTACTTC
>.|TRBJ2-2|TRBV5-1|.
CASSLLVREDTGELFF
TGCGCCAGCAGCTTGCTTGTCAGGGAGGACACCGGGGAGCTGTTTTTT
>few|TRBJ1-5|TRBV12-3/TRBV12-4|.
CASSLRRNQPQHF
TGTGCCAGCAGTTTAAGACGCAATCAGCCCCAGCATTTT
>few|TRBJ2-5|TRBV20-1|TRBD2
CSARRGGVEETQYF
TGCAGTGCTAGGCGGGGGGGCGTTGAGGAGACCCAGTACTTC
>few|TRBJ1-1|TRBV12-3/TRBV12-4|.
CASSPDQNTEAFF
TGTGCCAGCAGCCCTGACCAGAACACTGAAGCTTTCTTT
>once|TRBJ2-7|TRBV18|TRBD2
CASSPRLSGVYEQYF
TGTGCCAGCTCACCGCGACTTAGCGGGGTCTACGAGCAGTACTTC
>many|TRBJ2-2|TRBV7-9|.
CASSFWEAGELFF
TGTGCCAGCAGCTTCTGGGAGGCCGGGGAGCTGTTTTTT